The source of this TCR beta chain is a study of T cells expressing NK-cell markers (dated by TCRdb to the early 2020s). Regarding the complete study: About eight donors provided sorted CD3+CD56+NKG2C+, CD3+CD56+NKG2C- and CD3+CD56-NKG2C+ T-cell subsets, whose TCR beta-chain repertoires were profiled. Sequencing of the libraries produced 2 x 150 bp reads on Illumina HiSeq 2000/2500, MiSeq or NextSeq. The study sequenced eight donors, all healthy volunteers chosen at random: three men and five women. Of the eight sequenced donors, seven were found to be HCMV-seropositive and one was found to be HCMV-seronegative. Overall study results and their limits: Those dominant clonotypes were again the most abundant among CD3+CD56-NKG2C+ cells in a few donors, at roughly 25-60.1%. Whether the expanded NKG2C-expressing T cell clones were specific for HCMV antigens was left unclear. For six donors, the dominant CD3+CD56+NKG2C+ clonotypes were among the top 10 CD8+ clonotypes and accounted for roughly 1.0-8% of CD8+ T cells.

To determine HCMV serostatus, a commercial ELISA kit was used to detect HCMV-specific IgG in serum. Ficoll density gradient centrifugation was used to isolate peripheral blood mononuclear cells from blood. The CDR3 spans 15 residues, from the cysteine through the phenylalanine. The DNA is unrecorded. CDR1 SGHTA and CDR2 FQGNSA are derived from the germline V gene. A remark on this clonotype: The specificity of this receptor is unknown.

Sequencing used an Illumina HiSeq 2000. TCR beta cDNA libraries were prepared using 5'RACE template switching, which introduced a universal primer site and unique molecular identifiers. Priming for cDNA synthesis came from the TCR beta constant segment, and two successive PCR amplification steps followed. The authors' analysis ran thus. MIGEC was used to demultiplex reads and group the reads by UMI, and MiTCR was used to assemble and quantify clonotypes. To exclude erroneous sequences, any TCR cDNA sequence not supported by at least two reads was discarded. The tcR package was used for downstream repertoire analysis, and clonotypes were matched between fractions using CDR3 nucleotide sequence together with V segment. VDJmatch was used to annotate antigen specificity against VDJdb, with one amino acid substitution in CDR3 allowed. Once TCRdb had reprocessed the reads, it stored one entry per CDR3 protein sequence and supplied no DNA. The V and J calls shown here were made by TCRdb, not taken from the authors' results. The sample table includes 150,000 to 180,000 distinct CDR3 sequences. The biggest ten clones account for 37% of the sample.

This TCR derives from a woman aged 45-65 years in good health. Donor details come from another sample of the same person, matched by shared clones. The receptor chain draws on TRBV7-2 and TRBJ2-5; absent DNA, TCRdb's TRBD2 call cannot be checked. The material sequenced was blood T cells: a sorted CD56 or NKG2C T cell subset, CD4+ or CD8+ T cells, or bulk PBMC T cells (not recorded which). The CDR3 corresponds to CASSLVREFIVPQYF.